The 26 T cell receptor beta chains given below trace back to one sample, sequenced in a study of T cells in Graves' hyperthyroidism and ophthalmopathy. Amplified TCR beta CDR3 regions derived from RNA transcripts. Carried out on the TCR CDR3, a first-round RT-PCR used the HTBI primer set. Using its own MiXCR run on the multiplex PCR reads, TCRdb lists one record per CDR3 protein. The sample has over 300,000 distinct CDR3 sequences; approximately 13% are singletons. Material: blood. These receptors all come from a woman aged 40-49 years with Graves' ophthalmopathy.

This clonotype was picked up a small number of times. The genes are TRBV6-1 and TRBJ1-3, with TRBD1 as a possible D gene (6 bases). CDR1 MNHNS and CDR2 SASEGT come from the germline V gene. Trimming shortened V by 4 bases and J by 1 base, and 11 bases separated the two germline ends. The CDR3 runs 15 residues. The CDR3 protein is CASSGRGYSGNTIYF. The CDR3 DNA follows: TGTGCCAGCAGTGGCAGGGGATATTCTGGAAACACCATATATTTT.

This clonotype showed up just a few times. The V call is TRBV7-9, the J call TRBJ1-2; possibly TRBD1 for D (5 bases). CDR3 length equals 14 residues. CDR1 SEHNR and CDR2 FQNEAQ come from the germline V gene (reference sequence). V gave up 1 base and J gave up 6 bases, with 12 bases separating them. CDR3 DNA sequence: TGTGCCAGCAGCTTAGAGGCAGGGTGGAATGGCTACACCTTC. Amino acids: CASSLEAGWNGYTF.

The V gene is TRBV5-1, the J gene TRBJ2-5; a possible D gene is TRBD1 (6 bases). Trimming took 0 bases from V and 0 from J, leaving 21 bases between them. This CDR3 is 19 amino acids long. Germline assignment: CDR1 SGHRS and CDR2 YFSETQ. CDR3 loop: CASSLGPDWPRTDQETQYF. CDR3 sequence (DNA): TGCGCCAGCAGCTTGGGCCCGGACTGGCCACGGACAGACCAAGAGACCCAGTACTTC. The full variable domain, its missing parts supplied by reference TRBV5-1 and TRBJ2-5, is KAGVTQTPRYLIKTRGQQVTLSCSPISGHRSVSWYQQTPGQGLQFLFEYFSETQRNKGNFPGRFSGRQFSNSRSEMNVSTLELGDSALYLCASSLGPDWPRTDQETQYFGPGTRLLVL.

The chain's CDR3 is CSARTLAGATGELFF. CDR3 bases: TGCAGTGCTAGGACACTAGCGGGTGCCACCGGGGAGCTGTTTTTT. V is TRBV20-1 and J is TRBJ2-2, with 9 bases matching TRBD2. From germline, CDR1 is DFQATT and CDR2 SNEGSKA (reference sequence). The V gene end was trimmed by 3 bases and the J gene end by 4 bases; junction bases not matched to a gene: 6. The CDR3 is 15 residues long.

The sample holds many counts of this clonotype. In nucleotides, the CDR3 is TGTGCCAGCAGTTTACCGAGTACAGGGAGAAATCCTGAAGCTTTCTTT. Its translation is CASSLPSTGRNPEAFF. This chain uses TRBV28 with TRBJ1-1; maybe TRBD1 (6 bases). The CDR3 sequence is 16 residues long. Germline CDR1 and CDR2: MDHEN and SYDVKM. Trimming took off 2 bases at V and 6 bases at J, with 19 bases between the two ends.

This chain joins TRBV14 and TRBJ1-2; D not resolved. This CDR3 spans 17 amino acids. CDR1 SGHDN and CDR2 FVKESK come from the germline V gene. V was trimmed by 5 bases and J by 4 bases, leaving 23 bases between them. This chain's CDR3 is CASSAEPNRDVLYGYTF. In DNA, the CDR3 is TGTGCCAGCAGCGCAGAACCCAACCGGGATGTGCTCTATGGCTACACCTTC.

Turning to this clonotype: Relative to the germline gene, one junction end is altered; a read error may explain this. The V gene is TRBV20-1, the J gene TRBJ1-5; TRBD1 agrees at 8 bases. Per the germline V gene, CDR1 is DFQATT and CDR2 is SNEGSKA (reference sequence). This CDR3 is 14 amino acids long. CDR3: CSASYTGGGQLQHF. The CDR3 DNA sequence: TGCAGTGCTTCCTATACAGGGGGTGGTCAGCTCCAGCATTTT.

This clonotype was observed a handful of times. A single base separates this from a much larger clone, so it may be a read error. The chain uses TRBV19 and TRBJ2-5; D may be TRBD1 or TRBD2 (5 bases each). CDR3 length: 14 amino acids. Germline V gene sequence: CDR1 LNHDA, CDR2 SQIVND (reference sequence). The CDR3 nucleotides are TGTGCCAGTAGTAGGACAAGGGTTGGGGAGACCCGGTACTTC. This gives the protein CASSRTRVGETRYF.

This clonotype was counted many times. The chain recombines TRBV20-1 with TRBJ1-5; the D gene is possibly TRBD1 (5 bases). V was pared by 2 bases and J by 6 bases, with 11 bases between. The CDR3 contains 13 residues. CDR1 is DFQATT, CDR2 SNEGSKA, per germline (reference sequence). This CDR3 reads CSARFQRGQPQHF. As DNA, the CDR3 is TGCAGTGCTAGATTCCAAAGGGGTCAGCCCCAGCATTTT.

Many counts were recorded for this clonotype. The chain combines TRBV28 with TRBJ2-2; TRBD2 matches 11 bases. This CDR3 contains 16 residues. CDR1 is MDHEN, CDR2 SYDVKM, per germline. V lost 6 bases and J lost 3; bases outside the gene matches: 6. The CDR3 DNA follows: TGTGCCAGCAGCACTAGCGGGAGTTGGGACACCGGGGAGCTGTTTTTT. It yields the protein CASSTSGSWDTGELFF.

The chain joins TRBV20-1 to TRBJ2-2; TRBD1 matches 7 bases. CDR1 and CDR2 (germline): DFQATT, SNEGSKA (reference sequence). The CDR3 sequence is 15 residues long. The ends lost 6 bases at V and 7 bases at J; junction bases unmatched: 14. The CDR3 region is CSASSGAGGGGELFF. The CDR3 nucleotides are TGCAGTGCGAGTTCTGGGGCAGGGGGTGGCGGGGAGCTGTTTTTT.

The sample holds many counts of this clonotype. The chain has TRBV7-9 and TRBJ1-2; D remains ambiguous. The CDR3 has 15 amino acids. Trimming removed 4 bases at V and 6 bases at J, with 18 bases between. Germline V gene sequence: CDR1 SEHNR, CDR2 FQNEAQ (reference sequence). The CDR3 coding sequence is TGTGCCAGCAGCTCCCGGACCCCGAGGGCAGATGGCTACACCTTC. Protein: CASSSRTPRADGYTF.

This clonotype was seen repeatedly, ten times or more. This chain uses TRBV24-1 with TRBJ2-1; D is ambiguous. This CDR3 spans 16 amino acids. Germline CDR1 is KGHDR and CDR2 is SFDVKD. The V gene lost 4 bases and the J gene lost 9 bases, with 21 bases spanning the gap. The CDR3 spells CATSDETGPRPFEQFF. CDR3 DNA: TGTGCCACCAGTGACGAAACCGGGCCCAGGCCATTTGAGCAGTTCTTC.

This clonotype appeared many times. V usage is TRBV7-9 and J usage is TRBJ1-5; D unresolved. This CDR3 comprises 12 residues. Between the trimmed V and J ends, which lost 2 bases and 4 bases, there was a span of 3 bases. Germline V lookup: CDR1 SEHNR, CDR2 FQNEAQ (reference sequence). The CDR3 loop is CASSLMNQPQHF. The CDR3, as DNA: TGTGCCAGCAGCTTAATGAATCAGCCCCAGCATTTT.

The chain joins TRBV20-1 to TRBJ2-1; D unclear. Deletions cut 0 bases from V and 10 bases from J, with 10 bases between. CDR1 is DFQATT, CDR2 SNEGSKA, per germline (reference sequence). This CDR3 comprises 12 residues. For the CDR3, the DNA is TGCAGTGCTAGAGAGGGTTTCGGGGAGCAGTTCTTC. Its protein product is CSAREGFGEQFF.

The V gene is TRBV12-3 or TRBV12-4, the J gene TRBJ1-2; D possibly corresponds to TRBD1 (5 bases). This CDR3 contains 14 residues. V gave up 6 bases and J gave up 6 bases, with 17 bases separating them. The CDR3 loop reads CASRETGTSDGYTF. The CDR3 nucleotides read TGTGCCAGCAGGGAAACCGGGACGAGTGATGGCTACACCTTC.

This clonotype was seen many times. The V and J genes are TRBV6-5 and TRBJ1-2; possibly TRBD1 for D (5 bases). This CDR3 has 15 residues. Germline values: CDR1 MNHEY, CDR2 SVGAGI. Trimming took off 0 bases at V and 8 bases at J, with 16 bases between the two ends. Here the CDR3 reads CASSYSGRWLEGYTF. CDR3 coding DNA: TGTGCCAGCAGTTACTCGGGACGGTGGTTGGAAGGCTACACCTTC.

At least ten counts were recorded for this clonotype. The V and J genes are TRBV28 and TRBJ1-1; D unclear. V was trimmed by 8 bases and J by 1 base, leaving 11 bases between them. The CDR3 has 13 amino acids. The germline CDR1 and CDR2 sequences are MDHEN and SYDVKM. The CDR3 loop reads CASQEESNTEAFF. The CDR3 nucleotides read TGTGCCAGCCAGGAAGAATCGAACACTGAAGCTTTCTTT.

The sample holds many counts of this clonotype. The V gene is TRBV7-8, the J gene TRBJ1-2, with D tentatively TRBD1 (5 bases). The CDR3 consists of 13 residues. Germline CDR1 SGHVS, CDR2 FQNEAQ. The V end lost 2 bases, the J end lost 8 bases, and 12 bases lay between the germline ends. CDR3 bases: TGTGCCAGCAGCTTACTCACAGGAGCCGGCTACACCTTC. It translates to CASSLLTGAGYTF.

J is TRBJ2-7 and V is TRBV3-1; TRBD2 agrees at 12 bases. This CDR3 is 16 amino acids long. The V and J ends lost 4 bases and 6 bases, in that order; junction bases with no gene match: 10. Germline assignment: CDR1 LGHDT and CDR2 YNNKEL (reference sequence). The CDR3 bases are TGTGCCAGCAGCCCCTTACTAGCGGGAGGTGCGGGCGAGCAGTACTTC. Its translation: CASSPLLAGGAGEQYF.

This clonotype appeared a few times. The CDR3 DNA is TGTGCCAGCAGCCCCCGACAGGGTTTGGGGTCTGAAGCTTTCTTT. This gives the protein CASSPRQGLGSEAFF. The chain recombines TRBV9 with TRBJ1-1, with 7 bases lining up with TRBD1. Germline assignment: CDR1 SGDLS and CDR2 YYNGEE. After removal of 4 bases from V and 6 bases from J, the junction contained 12 bases not matched to a gene. This CDR3 region has 15 residues.

This clonotype was observed many times. The rearrangement joins TRBV6-1 to TRBJ2-2; no reliable D call. Trimming left V 7 bases short and J 7 bases short, with 13 bases between. Germline CDR1 and CDR2: MNHNS and SASEGT. The CDR3 spans 13 residues. The CDR3 coding sequence is TGTGCCAGCACCGACGTGGGAATCGGGGAGCTGTTTTTT. It is translated as CASTDVGIGELFF.

The table lists this clonotype with many counts. The chain uses TRBV7-2 and TRBJ1-3; TRBD1 agrees at 7 bases. CDR1 and CDR2 (germline): SGHTA, FQGNSA. Trimming cost V 5 bases and J 4 bases; bases outside gene matches: 11. CDR3 length: 16 amino acids. CDR3 coding DNA: TGTGCCAGCAGCCCCCGTCGGCCGACAGGGGGAAACACCATATATTTT. It yields the protein CASSPRRPTGGNTIYF.

Comments on this clonotype: A read error may produce the germline difference seen at one junction end. The V call is TRBV6-1, the J call TRBJ1-2; tentative D call: TRBD1 (5 bases). The CDR3 is 11 amino acids. CDR1 is MNHNS, CDR2 SASEGT, per germline. The CDR3 loop reads CASSEGGPLAF. CDR3 DNA: TGTGCCAGCAGTGAAGGGGGCCCCCTCGCCTTC.

This clonotype was counted ten times or more. This rearrangement joins TRBV6-1 to TRBJ1-1; D uncertain. From germline, CDR1 is MNHNS and CDR2 SASEGT. V was trimmed by 8 bases and J by 1 base, leaving 8 bases between them. The CDR3 runs 12 residues. The CDR3 sequence is CASAQSNTEAFF. The CDR3 DNA reads TGTGCCAGCGCTCAGTCGAACACTGAAGCTTTCTTT.

The gene calls are TRBV12-3 or TRBV12-4 and TRBJ2-3; the D gene is possibly TRBD2 (6 bases). CDR3 length equals 14 residues. Trimming removed 4 bases at V and 5 bases at J, with 13 bases between. CDR3 sequence reads: CASSSPRRGDTQYF. CDR3 bases: TGTGCCAGCAGTTCCCCGCGGAGGGGAGATACGCAGTATTTT.